This TCR beta chain was recorded in a study of regulatory T cells in long-lasting Graves disease. About the study: More than 5 years of antithyroid drugs with positive TSH receptor antibodies defined persistent Graves' disease. Regarding the study as a whole: Fewer public clonotypes were shared by new patients (roughly 970) than by persistent patients (roughly 2,500). Because few samples were included, accuracy may have been lower.

Time point in this sample: persistent/refractory GD, antithyroid drugs over 5 years with positive TRAb. The TCR library was made from RNA extracted from PBMCs. EDTA tubes were used for drawing roughly 9 milliliters of peripheral blood. TCR beta libraries were built with iRepertoire HTBI primers and Arm-PCR of CDR3 regions. TCRdb recomputed calls from the multiplex PCR reads with MiXCR, one row per CDR3 protein. The table records 650,000 to 700,000 distinct CDR3 sequences, about 32% of them present only once. The CDR3 covers 17 residues. V was cut by 5 bases and J by 4 bases, with 23 bases left in between. CDR1 and CDR2 (germline): SGHTA, FQGNSA. This clonotype was recorded a few times. The antigen is undetermined.

This rearrangement joins TRBV7-2 to TRBJ1-1; possibly TRBD1 for D (6 bases). The sequence derives from a female donor with Graves disease. The material was peripheral blood mononuclear cells (PBMCs), obtained when the disease was refractory, from a patient treated with antithyroid drugs. The CDR3 protein is CASSRPGRSGVGTEAFF. CDR3 sequence (DNA): TGTGCCAGCAGCCGTCCCGGCCGCTCAGGGGTGGGCACTGAAGCTTTCTTT.